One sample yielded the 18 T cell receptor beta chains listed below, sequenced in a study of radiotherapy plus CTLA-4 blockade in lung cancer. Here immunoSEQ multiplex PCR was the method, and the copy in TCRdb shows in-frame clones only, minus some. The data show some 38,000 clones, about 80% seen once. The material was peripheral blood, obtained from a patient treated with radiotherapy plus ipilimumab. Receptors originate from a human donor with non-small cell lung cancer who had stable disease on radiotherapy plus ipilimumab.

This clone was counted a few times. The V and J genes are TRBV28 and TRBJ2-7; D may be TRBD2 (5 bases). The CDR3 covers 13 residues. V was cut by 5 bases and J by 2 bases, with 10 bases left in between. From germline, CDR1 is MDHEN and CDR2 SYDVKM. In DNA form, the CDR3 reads TGTGCCAGCAGTGTCCGGGGTACCTACGAGCAGTACGTC. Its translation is CASSVRGTYEQYV.

CDR3 protein: CASSEKGYGYTF. CDR3 DNA sequence: TGTGCCAGCAGTGAAAAGGGCTATGGCTACACCTTC. The V gene is TRBV2, the J gene TRBJ1-2; no reliable D call. CDR1 and CDR2 (germline): SNHLY, FYNNEI. The CDR3 has 12 amino acids. V was clipped by 2 bases and J by 4 bases, with 5 bases between them. The full variable domain, rest sourced from reference TRBV2 and TRBJ1-2, is EPEVTQTPSHQVTQMGQEVILRCVPISNHLYFYWYRQILGQKVEFLVSFYNNEISEKSEIFDDQFSVERPDGSNFTLKIRSTKLEDSAMYFCASSEKGYGYTFGSGTRLTVV.

This CDR3 reads CASSLARAGRSPLHF. The CDR3 DNA reads as TGTGCCAGCAGCCTCGCAAGGGCCGGACGATCACCCCTCCACTTT. This chain uses TRBV5-6 with TRBJ1-6, with D hard to call. This CDR3 spans 15 amino acids. V shed 4 bases and J shed 10 bases, with 18 bases lying between them. Germline V lookup: CDR1 SGHDT, CDR2 YYEEEE.

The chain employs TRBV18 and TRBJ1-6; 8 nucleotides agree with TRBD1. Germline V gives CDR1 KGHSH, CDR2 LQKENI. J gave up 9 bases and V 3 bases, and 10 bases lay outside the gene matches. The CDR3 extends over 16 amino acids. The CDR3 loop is CASSPARPTGVSPLHF. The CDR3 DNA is TGTGCCAGCTCACCCGCGAGACCGACAGGGGTTTCACCCCTCCACTTT.

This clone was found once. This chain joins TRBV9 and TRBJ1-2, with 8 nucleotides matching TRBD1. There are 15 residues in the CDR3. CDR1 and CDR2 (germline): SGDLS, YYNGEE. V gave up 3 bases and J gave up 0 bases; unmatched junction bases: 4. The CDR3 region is CASSGTGLSNYGYTF. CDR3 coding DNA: TGTGCCAGCAGCGGGACAGGGCTATCTAACTATGGCTACACCTTC.

As DNA, the CDR3 is TGCGCCAGCACCACCGGGACATTTGATGGCTACACCTTC. Translated: CASTTGTFDGYTF. The chain links TRBV5-1 to TRBJ1-2; maybe TRBD1 (6 bases). Trimming took off 6 bases at V and 6 bases at J, with 15 bases between the two ends. The CDR3 has 13 amino acids. Looked up from germline, CDR1 is SGHRS and CDR2 is YFSETQ.

In DNA, the CDR3 is TGTGCCTGGAGTCAAGGACTCAGGAACACTGAAGCTTTCTTT. It encodes CAWSQGLRNTEAFF. The chain employs TRBV30 and TRBJ1-1; the D is unclear. Germline V gives CDR1 GTSNPN, CDR2 SVGIG (reference sequence). The CDR3 is 14 residues long. Trimming took off 2 bases at V and 1 base at J, with 11 bases between the two ends.

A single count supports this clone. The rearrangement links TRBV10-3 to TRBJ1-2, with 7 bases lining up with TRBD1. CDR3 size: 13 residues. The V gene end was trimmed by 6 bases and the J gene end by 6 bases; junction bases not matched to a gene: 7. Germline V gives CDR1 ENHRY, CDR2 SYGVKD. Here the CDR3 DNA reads TGTGCCATCAGAGACCGGGACAGTAATGGCTACACCTTC. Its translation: CAIRDRDSNGYTF.

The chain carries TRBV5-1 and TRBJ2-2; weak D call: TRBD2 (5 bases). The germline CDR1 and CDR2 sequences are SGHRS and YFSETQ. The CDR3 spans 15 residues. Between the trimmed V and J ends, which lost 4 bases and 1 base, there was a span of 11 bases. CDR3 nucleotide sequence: TGCGCCAGCAGCGTACCCGGGAAGAACACCGGGGAGCTGTTTTTT. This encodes CASSVPGKNTGELFF.

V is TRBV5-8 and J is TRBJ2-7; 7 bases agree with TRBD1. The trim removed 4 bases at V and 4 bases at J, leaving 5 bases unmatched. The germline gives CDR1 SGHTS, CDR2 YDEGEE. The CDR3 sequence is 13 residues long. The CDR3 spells CASSPPDRYEQYV. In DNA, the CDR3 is TGTGCCAGCAGCCCACCGGACAGGTACGAGCAGTACGTC.

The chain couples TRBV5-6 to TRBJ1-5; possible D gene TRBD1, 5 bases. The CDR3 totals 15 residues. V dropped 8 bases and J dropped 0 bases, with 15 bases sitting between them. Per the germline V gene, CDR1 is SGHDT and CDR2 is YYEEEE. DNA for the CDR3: TGTGCCAGTGCCTGGGGGGGAAATAGCAATCAGCCCCAGCATTTT. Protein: CASAWGGNSNQPQHF.

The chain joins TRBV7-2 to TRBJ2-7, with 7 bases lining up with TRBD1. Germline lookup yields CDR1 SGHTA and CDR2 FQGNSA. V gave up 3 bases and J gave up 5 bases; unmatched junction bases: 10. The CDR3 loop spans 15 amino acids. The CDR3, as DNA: TGTGCCAGCAGCTTGGTCGGATCGACAGGGAACGAGCAGTACTTC. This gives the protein CASSLVGSTGNEQYF. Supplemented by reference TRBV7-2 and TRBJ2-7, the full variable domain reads GAGVSQSPSNKVTEKGKDVELRCDPISGHTALYWYRQSLGQGLEFLIYFQGNSAPDKSGLPSDRFSAERTGGSVSTLTIQRTQQEDSAVYLCASSLVGSTGNEQYFGPGTRLTVT.

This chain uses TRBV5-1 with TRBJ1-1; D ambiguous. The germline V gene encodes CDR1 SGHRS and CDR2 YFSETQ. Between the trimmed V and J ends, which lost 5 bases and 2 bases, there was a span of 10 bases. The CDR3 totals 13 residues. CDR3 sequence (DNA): TGCGCCAGCAGTACGATGGGAAACACTGAAGCTTTCTTT. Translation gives CASSTMGNTEAFF. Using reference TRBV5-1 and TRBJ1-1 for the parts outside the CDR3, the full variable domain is KAGVTQTPRYLIKTRGQQVTLSCSPISGHRSVSWYQQTPGQGLQFLFEYFSETQRNKGNFPGRFSGRQFSNSRSEMNVSTLELGDSALYLCASSTMGNTEAFFGQGTRLTVV.

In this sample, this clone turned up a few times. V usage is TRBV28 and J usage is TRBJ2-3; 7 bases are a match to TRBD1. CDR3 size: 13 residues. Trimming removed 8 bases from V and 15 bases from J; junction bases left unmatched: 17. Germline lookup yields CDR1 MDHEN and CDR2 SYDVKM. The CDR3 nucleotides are TGTGCCAGCCATCGCTCCACAGACAGGGTTAGTTATTTT. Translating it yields CASHRSTDRVSYF.

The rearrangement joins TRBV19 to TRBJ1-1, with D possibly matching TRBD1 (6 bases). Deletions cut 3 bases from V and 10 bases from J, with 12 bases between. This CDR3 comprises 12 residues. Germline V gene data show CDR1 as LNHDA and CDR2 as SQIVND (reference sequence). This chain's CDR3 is CASSITGGPAFF. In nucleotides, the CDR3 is TGTGCCAGTAGTATTACGGGGGGCCCAGCTTTCTTT.

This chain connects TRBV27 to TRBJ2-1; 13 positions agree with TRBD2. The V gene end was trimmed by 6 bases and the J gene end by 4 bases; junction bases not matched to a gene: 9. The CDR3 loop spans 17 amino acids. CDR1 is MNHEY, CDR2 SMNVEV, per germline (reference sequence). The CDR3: CASSRGLAGFSYNEQFF. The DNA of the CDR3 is TGTGCCAGCAGCCGGGGACTAGCGGGGTTCTCGTACAATGAGCAGTTCTTC.

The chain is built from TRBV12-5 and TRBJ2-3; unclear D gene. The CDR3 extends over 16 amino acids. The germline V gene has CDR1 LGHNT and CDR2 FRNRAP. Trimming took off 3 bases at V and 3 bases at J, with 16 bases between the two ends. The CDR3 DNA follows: TGTGCTAGTGGTTTCGGCGGTTGGGGTAGGACAGATACGCAGTATTTT. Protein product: CASGFGGWGRTDTQYF.

The CDR3 DNA is TGCGCCAGCAGCCAAGGACAGGGGTCCTTTTCTGGAAACACCATATATTTT. Protein product: CASSQGQGSFSGNTIYF. This chain uses TRBV5-1 with TRBJ1-3, with 9 bases that match TRBD1. The V and J ends lost 4 bases and 1 base, in that order; junction bases with no gene match: 9. The CDR3 has 17 residues. The germline gives CDR1 SGHRS, CDR2 YFSETQ.